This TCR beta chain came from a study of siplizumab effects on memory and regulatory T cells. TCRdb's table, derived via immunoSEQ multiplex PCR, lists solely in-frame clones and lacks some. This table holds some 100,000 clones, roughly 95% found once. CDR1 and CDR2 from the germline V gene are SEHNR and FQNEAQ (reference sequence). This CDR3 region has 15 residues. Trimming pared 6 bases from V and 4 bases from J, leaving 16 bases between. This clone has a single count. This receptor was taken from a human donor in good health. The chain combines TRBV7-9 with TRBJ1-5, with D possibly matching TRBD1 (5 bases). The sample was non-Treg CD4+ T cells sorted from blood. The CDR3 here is CASSPKGGQNQPQHF. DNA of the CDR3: TGTGCCAGCAGTCCGAAGGGCGGACAAAATCAGCCCCAGCATTTT.